Sequencing of this T cell receptor beta chain was carried out in a study of OX40 agonist ivuxolimab in advanced cancers. Study background: Patients were infused with ivuxolimab every 2 weeks at 0.01 to 10 mg/kg.

Only in-frame clones appear in the TCRdb table, and some are missing; sequencing was by immunoSEQ multiplex PCR. The sample lists tens of thousands of clones, about 86% occurring once. This CDR3 contains 13 residues. Germline V CDR1 and CDR2: SNHLY, FYNNEI. V lost 7 bases and J 7 bases, leaving 16 bases between the germline ends. This sequence joins TRBV2 and TRBJ1-1; D may be TRBD1 (5 bases). The sequence was collected from an adult with an advanced solid tumor such as melanoma, head and neck, liver or kidney cancer. The sequencing here drew on CD4+ or CD8+ T cells sorted from blood, taken in a trial of the OX40 agonist ivuxolimab. CDR3 residues: CASNKGTVYEAFF. DNA of the CDR3: TGTGCCAGCAATAAAGGGACCGTGTATGAAGCTTTCTTT.